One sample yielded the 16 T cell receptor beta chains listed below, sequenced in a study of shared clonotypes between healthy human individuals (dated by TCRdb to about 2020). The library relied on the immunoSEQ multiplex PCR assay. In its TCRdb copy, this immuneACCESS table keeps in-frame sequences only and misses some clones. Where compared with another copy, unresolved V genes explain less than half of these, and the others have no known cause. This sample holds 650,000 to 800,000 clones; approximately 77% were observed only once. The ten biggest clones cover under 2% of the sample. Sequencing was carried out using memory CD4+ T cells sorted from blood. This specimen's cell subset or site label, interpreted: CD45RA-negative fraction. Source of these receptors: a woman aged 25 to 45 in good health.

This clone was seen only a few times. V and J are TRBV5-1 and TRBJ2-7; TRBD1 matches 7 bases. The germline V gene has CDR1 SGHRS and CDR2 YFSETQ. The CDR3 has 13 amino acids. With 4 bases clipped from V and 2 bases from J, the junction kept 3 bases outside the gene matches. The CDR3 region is CASSQGVAYEQYF. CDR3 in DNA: TGCGCCAGCAGCCAGGGGGTGGCCTACGAGCAGTACTTC.

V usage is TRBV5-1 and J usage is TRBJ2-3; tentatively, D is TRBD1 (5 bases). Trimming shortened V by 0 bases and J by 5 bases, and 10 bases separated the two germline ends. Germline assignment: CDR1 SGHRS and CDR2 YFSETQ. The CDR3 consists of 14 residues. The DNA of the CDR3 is TGCGCCAGCAGCTTGGACAGGATGAAAGATACGCAGTATTTT. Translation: CASSLDRMKDTQYF.

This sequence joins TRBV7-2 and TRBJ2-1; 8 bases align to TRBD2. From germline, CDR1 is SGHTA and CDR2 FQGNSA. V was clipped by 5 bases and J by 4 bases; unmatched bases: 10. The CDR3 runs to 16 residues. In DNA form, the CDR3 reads TGTGCCAGCAGCCCGCCCCCAGCGGGAGTATACAATGAGCAGTTCTTC. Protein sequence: CASSPPPAGVYNEQFF.

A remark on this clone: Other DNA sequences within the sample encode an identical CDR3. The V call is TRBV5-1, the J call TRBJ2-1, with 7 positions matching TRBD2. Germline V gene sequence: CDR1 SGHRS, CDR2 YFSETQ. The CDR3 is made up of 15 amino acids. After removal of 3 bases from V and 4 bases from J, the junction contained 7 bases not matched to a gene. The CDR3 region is CASSSSSGGYNEQFF. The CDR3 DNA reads TGCGCCAGCAGCTCCTCCTCGGGGGGATACAATGAGCAGTTCTTC.

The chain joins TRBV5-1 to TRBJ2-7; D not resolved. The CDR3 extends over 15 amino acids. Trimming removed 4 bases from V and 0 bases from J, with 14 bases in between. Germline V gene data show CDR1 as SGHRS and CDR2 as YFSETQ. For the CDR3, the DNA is TGCGCCAGCAGCCGAGGTGCGCTAAGCTCCTACGAGCAGTACTTC. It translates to CASSRGALSSYEQYF.

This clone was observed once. CDR3 region: CASSSAPGRAGQETQYF. CDR3 nucleotide sequence: TGTGCCAGCAGTTCAGCCCCCGGCCGAGCGGGTCAAGAGACCCAGTACTTC. The chain carries TRBV28 and TRBJ2-5; a possible D gene is TRBD2 (6 bases). Germline CDR1 is MDHEN and CDR2 is SYDVKM. This CDR3 has 17 amino acids. The ends were cut back, 4 bases at V and 2 bases at J, with 20 bases in the middle.

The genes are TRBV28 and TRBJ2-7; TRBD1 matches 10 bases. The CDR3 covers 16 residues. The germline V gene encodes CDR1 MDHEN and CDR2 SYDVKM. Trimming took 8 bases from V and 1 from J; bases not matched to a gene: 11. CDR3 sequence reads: CASRDRGPVLSYEQYF. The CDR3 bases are TGTGCCAGCCGGGACAGGGGTCCTGTTTTATCCTACGAGCAGTACTTC.

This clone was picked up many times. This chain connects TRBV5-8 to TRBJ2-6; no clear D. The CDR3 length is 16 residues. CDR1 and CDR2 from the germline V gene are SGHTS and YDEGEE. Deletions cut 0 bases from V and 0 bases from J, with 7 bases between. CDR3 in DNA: TGTGCCAGCAGCTTGGCTTCGTTCTCTGGGGCCAACGTCCTGACTTTC. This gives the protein CASSLASFSGANVLTF.

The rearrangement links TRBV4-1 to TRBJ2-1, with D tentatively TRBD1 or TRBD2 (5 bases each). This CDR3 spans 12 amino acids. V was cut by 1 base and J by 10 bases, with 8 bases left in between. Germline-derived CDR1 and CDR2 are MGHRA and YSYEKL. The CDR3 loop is CASSQVRGEQFF. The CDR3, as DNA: TGCGCCAGCAGCCAAGTCCGGGGCGAGCAGTTCTTC.

Written as DNA, the CDR3 is TGTGCCAGCAGTTTAAGTCACAGGGGGAGAGGGACCCAGTACTTC. Its protein is CASSLSHRGRGTQYF. The chain has TRBV28 and TRBJ2-5, with 8 nucleotides matching TRBD1. CDR3 length: 15 amino acids. Per the germline V gene, CDR1 is MDHEN and CDR2 is SYDVKM. After removal of 2 bases from V and 7 bases from J, the junction contained 9 bases not matched to a gene.

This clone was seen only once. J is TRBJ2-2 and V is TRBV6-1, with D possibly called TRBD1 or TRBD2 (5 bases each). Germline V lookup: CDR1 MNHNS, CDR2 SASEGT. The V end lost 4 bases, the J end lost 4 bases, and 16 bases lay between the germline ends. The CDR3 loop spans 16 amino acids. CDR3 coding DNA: TGTGCCAGCAGTGCCTGGGGGACGGGGAGCACCGGGGAGCTGTTTTTT. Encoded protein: CASSAWGTGSTGELFF.

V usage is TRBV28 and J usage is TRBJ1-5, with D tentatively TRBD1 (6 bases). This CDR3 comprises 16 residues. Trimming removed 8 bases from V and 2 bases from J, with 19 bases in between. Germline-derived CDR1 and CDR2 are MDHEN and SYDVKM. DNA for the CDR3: TGTGCCAGCCCCCCAAGGGGGGCGCAGGGCAATCAGCCCCAGCATTTT. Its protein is CASPPRGAQGNQPQHF.

CDR3 protein: CASSYTGTGPYEQYF. The CDR3, as DNA: TGTGCCAGCAGTTACACCGGGACAGGTCCCTACGAGCAGTACTTC. The chain combines TRBV6-6 with TRBJ2-7; 8 bases map to TRBD1. Germline V lookup: CDR1 MNHNY, CDR2 SVGAGI (reference sequence). V shed 2 bases and J 2 bases; nucleotides not matched to a gene: 5. CDR3 length: 15 amino acids.

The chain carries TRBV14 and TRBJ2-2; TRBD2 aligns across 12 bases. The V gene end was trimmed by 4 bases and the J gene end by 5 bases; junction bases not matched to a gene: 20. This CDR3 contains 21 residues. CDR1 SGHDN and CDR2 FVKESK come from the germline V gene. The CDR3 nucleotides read TGTGCCAGCAGCCTATCCTTGGGGCTAGCGGGAGGGCCGGAAGATACCGGGGAGCTGTTTTTT. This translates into CASSLSLGLAGGPEDTGELFF.

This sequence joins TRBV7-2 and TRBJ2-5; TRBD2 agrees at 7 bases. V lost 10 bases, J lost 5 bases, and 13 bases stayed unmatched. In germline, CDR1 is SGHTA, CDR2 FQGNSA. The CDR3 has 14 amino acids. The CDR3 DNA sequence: TGTGCCACCCAAAGGGGAGGGCGGCAGGAGACCCAGTACTTC. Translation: CATQRGGRQETQYF.

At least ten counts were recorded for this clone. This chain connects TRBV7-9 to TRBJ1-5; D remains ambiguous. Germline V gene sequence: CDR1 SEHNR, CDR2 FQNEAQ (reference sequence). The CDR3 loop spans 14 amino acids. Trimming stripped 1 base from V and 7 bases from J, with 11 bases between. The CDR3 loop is CASSLEVGWQPQHF. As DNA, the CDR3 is TGTGCCAGCAGCTTAGAGGTGGGTTGGCAGCCCCAGCATTTT. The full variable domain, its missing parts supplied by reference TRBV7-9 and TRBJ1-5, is DTGVSQNPRHKITKRGQNVTFRCDPISEHNRLYWYRQTLGQGPEFLTYFQNEAQLEKSRLLSDRFSAERPKGSFSTLEIQRTEQGDSAMYLCASSLEVGWQPQHFGDGTRLSIL.